What follows are 26 T cell receptor beta chains derived from one specimen sequenced in a study of T cell responses to AZD1222 COVID-19 vaccine. TCRdb keeps only in-frame clones here, not all; method: immunoSEQ multiplex PCR. The profile shows over 130,000 clones, 90% to 95% of them singletons. The input for sequencing was peripheral blood, taken on day 0 of AZD1222 vaccination. The receptors were sampled from an adult in good health.

The chain uses TRBV28 and TRBJ1-3, with D possibly being TRBD1 (6 bases). The V and J ends lost 6 bases and 4 bases respectively, with 16 bases between them. The germline V gene encodes CDR1 MDHEN and CDR2 SYDVKM. This CDR3 comprises 15 residues. CDR3 protein: CASRTAGADGNTIYF. The CDR3 DNA follows: TGTGCCAGCAGGACTGCAGGGGCGGACGGAAACACCATATATTTT.

The genes are TRBV5-6 and TRBJ1-2, with D unclear. This CDR3 contains 14 residues. V shed 5 bases and J shed 4 bases, with 15 bases lying between them. CDR1 is SGHDT, CDR2 YYEEEE, per germline. CDR3 loop: CASSPLAGSYGYTF. CDR3 nucleotides: TGTGCCAGCAGTCCCCTGGCCGGGTCCTATGGCTACACCTTC.

The chain employs TRBV7-2 and TRBJ2-2; 9 nucleotides align to TRBD1. Per the germline V gene, CDR1 is SGHTA and CDR2 is FQGNSA. The CDR3 runs to 16 residues. Trimming cost V 4 bases and J 3 bases; bases outside gene matches: 6. The CDR3 reads CASSSRTGVDTGELFF. In nucleotides, the CDR3 is TGTGCCAGCAGCTCCCGGACAGGGGTGGACACCGGGGAGCTGTTTTTT.

The genes are TRBV12-5 and TRBJ2-1; 9 nucleotides align to TRBD1. The V and J ends lost 5 bases and 6 bases, in that order; junction bases with no gene match: 2. The CDR3 runs to 13 residues. CDR1 and CDR2 from the germline V gene are LGHNT and FRNRAP. The CDR3 region has the DNA TGTGCTAGTGGTCAGGACAGGGGCAATGAGCAGTTCTTC. Translation gives CASGQDRGNEQFF.

V is TRBV4-1 and J is TRBJ1-4; D is perhaps TRBD1 (5 bases). The V end lost 4 bases, the J end lost 2 bases, and 14 bases lay between the germline ends. The CDR3 runs to 16 residues. Germline CDR1 reads MGHRA; CDR2 reads YSYEKL. For the CDR3, the DNA is TGCGCCAGCAGCCTCTGGGCAGGGAAGACTAATGAAAAACTGTTTTTT. This sequence encodes CASSLWAGKTNEKLFF.

The V gene is TRBV18, the J gene TRBJ1-3; D is unresolved. This CDR3 has 17 amino acids. Germline loops: CDR1 KGHSH, CDR2 LQKENI. V lost 1 base and J 0 bases, leaving 13 bases between the germline ends. CDR3 nucleotide sequence: TGTGCCAGCTCACCACAGGCTGTAACTCACTCTGGAAACACCATATATTTT. It codes for CASSPQAVTHSGNTIYF.

This chain connects TRBV4-2 to TRBJ2-1, with 12 bases fitting TRBD2. V lost 2 bases to trimming and J lost 3 bases; unmatched junction nucleotides: 2. The CDR3 has 16 residues. Germline V gives CDR1 LGHNA, CDR2 YNFKEQ. The DNA of the CDR3 is TGTGCCAGCAGCCAACTAGCGGGGGGGGACTACAATGAGCAGTTCTTC. Amino acid sequence: CASSQLAGGDYNEQFF.

The chain joins TRBV4-2 to TRBJ2-1; the D gene could be TRBD1 or TRBD2 (6 bases each). Trimming removed 4 bases at V and 1 base at J, with 11 bases between. CDR3 length equals 15 residues. The germline CDR1 and CDR2 sequences are LGHNA and YNFKEQ. The CDR3 protein is CASSPGDFSYNEQFF. The CDR3 DNA reads as TGTGCCAGCAGCCCAGGGGACTTTTCCTACAATGAGCAGTTCTTC.

The rearrangement links TRBV4-2 to TRBJ1-1; no clear D gene. Per the germline V gene, CDR1 is LGHNA and CDR2 is YNFKEQ. V lost 4 bases, J lost 4 bases, and 10 bases lay in between. The CDR3 covers 13 residues. The CDR3, as DNA: TGTGCCAGCAGCCCCCCCGCCGGCACTGAAGCTTTCTTT. It translates to CASSPPAGTEAFF.

The V gene is TRBV28, the J gene TRBJ2-7, with 12 bases identical to TRBD2. The germline V gene encodes CDR1 MDHEN and CDR2 SYDVKM. V gave up 5 bases and J gave up 3 bases; unmatched junction bases: 8. The CDR3 sequence is 16 residues long. In DNA, the CDR3 is TGTGCCAGCAGTCCGCAAACTAGCGGGGGGTTCTACGAGCAGTACGTC. Protein: CASSPQTSGGFYEQYV.

This chain links TRBV3-1 (or the pseudogene TRBV3-2) with TRBJ1-6; D ambiguous. Looked up from germline, CDR1 is LGHDT and CDR2 is YNNKEL (reference sequence). V gave up 4 bases and J gave up 17 bases, with 18 bases separating them. The CDR3 length is 13 residues. The CDR3 coding sequence is TGTGCCAGCAGCCCTCGTACTCCGTTCCGGGTCCACTTT. Translating gives CASSPRTPFRVHF.

This chain connects TRBV7-2 to TRBJ1-3; no reliable D call. The CDR3 is 15 amino acids. Germline lookup yields CDR1 SGHTA and CDR2 FQGNSA. With 1 base removed from V and 1 base from J, the gap between germline ends came to 8 bases. As DNA, the CDR3 is TGTGCCAGCAGCTTAGAAGGTGGTTCTGGAAACACCATATATTTT. Its translation is CASSLEGGSGNTIYF.

This chain joins TRBV10-3 and TRBJ2-2, with a weak D call TRBD2 (6 bases). The CDR3 contains 14 residues. CDR1 is ENHRY, CDR2 SYGVKD, per germline. V was shortened by 0 bases and J by 7 bases, with 9 bases between the two germline ends. In DNA form, the CDR3 reads TGTGCCATCAGTGAGTCGGAGGGTTACGGGGAGCTGTTTTTT. It translates to CAISESEGYGELFF.

The chain links TRBV18 to TRBJ2-4, with D hard to call. This CDR3 contains 13 residues. The germline CDR1 and CDR2 sequences are KGHSH and LQKENI. The V gene lost 3 bases and the J gene lost 7 bases, with 10 bases spanning the gap. The chain's CDR3 is CASSPLVENIQYF. The CDR3 nucleotides are TGTGCCAGCTCACCTTTGGTAGAGAACATTCAGTACTTC.

CDR3 amino acids: CASSVETGNYGYTF. CDR3 sequence (DNA): TGTGCCAGCAGTGTCGAGACAGGGAACTATGGCTACACCTTC. The rearrangement links TRBV2 to TRBJ1-2; 7 bases match TRBD1. Trimming took 4 bases from V and 2 from J; bases not matched to a gene: 4. Germline V gene data show CDR1 as SNHLY and CDR2 as FYNNEI. This CDR3 spans 14 amino acids. The full variable domain, with the rest looked up from reference TRBV2 and TRBJ1-2, is EPEVTQTPSHQVTQMGQEVILRCVPISNHLYFYWYRQILGQKVEFLVSFYNNEISEKSEIFDDQFSVERPDGSNFTLKIRSTKLEDSAMYFCASSVETGNYGYTFGSGTRLTVV.

V is TRBV29-1 and J is TRBJ1-4, with 8 bases fitting TRBD1. Germline V gene lookup returns CDR1 SQVTM and CDR2 ANQGSEA. Trimming took 5 bases from V and 4 from J; bases not matched to a gene: 9. CDR3 length: 15 residues. The CDR3 bases are TGCAGCGTTTTTGGGACAGGCGGTTTTAATGAAAAACTGTTTTTT. Translating gives CSVFGTGGFNEKLFF.

The chain is built from TRBV6-6 and TRBJ2-7; 9 nucleotides line up with TRBD1. The CDR3 spans 15 residues. V lost 6 bases to trimming and J lost 0 bases; unmatched junction nucleotides: 6. Germline V gives CDR1 MNHNY, CDR2 SVGAGI (reference sequence). CDR3 residues: CASSSTGGASYEQYV. Here the CDR3 DNA reads TGTGCCAGCAGCTCCACAGGGGGCGCCTCCTACGAGCAGTACGTC.

This clone was detected only once. V gene TRBV7-2 combines with J gene TRBJ1-1; D may be TRBD1 (6 bases). The CDR3 has 16 amino acids. The V and J ends lost 1 base and 3 bases respectively, with 15 bases between them. Germline V CDR1 and CDR2: SGHTA, FQGNSA. CDR3 nucleotide sequence: TGTGCCAGCAGCTTAGAAAGAGGGGGGAGGGACACTGAAGCTTTCTTT. Protein sequence: CASSLERGGRDTEAFF.

The DNA for the CDR3 is TGTGCCAGCAGCTATACTAGCGGGAGTCCCAATGAGCAGTTCTTC. Translating it yields CASSYTSGSPNEQFF. The chain recombines TRBV11-1 with TRBJ2-1; 11 bases align to TRBD2. V lost 4 bases to trimming and J lost 6 bases; unmatched junction nucleotides: 5. The germline V gene encodes CDR1 SGHAT and CDR2 FQDESV (reference sequence). The CDR3 covers 15 residues. Full variable domain (outside the CDR3, taken from reference TRBV11-1 and TRBJ2-1): EAEVAQSPRYKITEKSQAVAFWCDPISGHATLYWYRQILGQGPELLVQFQDESVVDDSQLPKDRFSAERLKGVDSTLKIQPAELGDSAMYLCASSYTSGSPNEQFFGPGTRLTVL.

The chain is built from TRBV19 and TRBJ1-5; D is perhaps TRBD1 (6 bases). Trimming removed 0 bases from V and 11 bases from J, with 20 bases in between. CDR3 length: 16 amino acids. Germline assignment: CDR1 LNHDA and CDR2 SQIVND (reference sequence). The CDR3 DNA sequence: TGTGCCAGTAGTATAGATAGGGGTGGGGGGACATCTTCCCAGCATTTT. Protein: CASSIDRGGGTSSQHF.

The genes are TRBV6-5 and TRBJ2-1; 13 bases are shared with TRBD2. This CDR3 comprises 15 residues. The V and J ends lost 7 bases and 8 bases, in that order; junction bases with no gene match: 8. Germline values: CDR1 MNHEY, CDR2 SVGAGI. Written as DNA, the CDR3 is TGTGCCAGCAAACTAACTAGCGGGGGGGCTGATGAGCAGTTCTTC. Its translation: CASKLTSGGADEQFF.

The rearrangement links TRBV5-1 to TRBJ2-5, with 11 bases aligning to TRBD2. The trim removed 0 bases at V and 5 bases at J, leaving 6 bases unmatched. Germline V gene sequence: CDR1 SGHRS, CDR2 YFSETQ. The CDR3 is 16 amino acids. CDR3 amino acids: CASSLVAGGPWETQYF. The CDR3 nucleotides read TGCGCCAGCAGCTTGGTAGCGGGGGGGCCCTGGGAGACCCAGTACTTC.

The chain has TRBV6-2 or TRBV6-3 and TRBJ1-5; TRBD1 agrees at 7 bases. Germline V gene data show CDR1 as MNHEY and CDR2 as SVGEGT. The CDR3 totals 15 residues. The V gene end was trimmed by 2 bases and the J gene end by 11 bases; junction bases not matched to a gene: 12. CDR3: CASSYADRVSQAQHF. Written as DNA, the CDR3 is TGTGCCAGCAGTTACGCCGACAGGGTCTCGCAGGCCCAGCATTTT.

The chain links TRBV5-1 to TRBJ2-3; the D is unclear. Germline loops: CDR1 SGHRS, CDR2 YFSETQ. Trimming left V 0 bases short and J 3 bases short, with 2 bases between. There are 12 residues in the CDR3. CDR3 in amino acids: CASSLETDTQYF. Here the CDR3 DNA reads TGCGCCAGCAGCTTGGAAACAGATACGCAGTATTTT.

V and J are TRBV2 and TRBJ2-5; 11 bases are a match to TRBD2. CDR1 SNHLY and CDR2 FYNNEI come from the germline V gene. This CDR3 region has 18 residues. After removal of 7 bases from V and 1 base from J, the junction contained 14 bases not matched to a gene. Here the CDR3 DNA reads TGTGCCAGCAAGGACATCTGGCTAGCGGGAGGAACCCAAGAGACCCAGTACTTC. Its translation is CASKDIWLAGGTQETQYF. Full variable domain (rest looked up from reference TRBV2 and TRBJ2-5): EPEVTQTPSHQVTQMGQEVILRCVPISNHLYFYWYRQILGQKVEFLVSFYNNEISEKSEIFDDQFSVERPDGSNFTLKIRSTKLEDSAMYFCASKDIWLAGGTQETQYFGPGTRLLVL.

The CDR3 reads CASSDSGQNTGELFF. CDR3 sequence (DNA): TGTGCCAGCAGTGACTCGGGACAGAACACCGGGGAGCTGTTTTTT. V and J are TRBV6-4 and TRBJ2-2, with D tentatively TRBD1 (6 bases). This CDR3 comprises 15 residues. V dropped 0 bases and J dropped 1 base, with 6 bases sitting between them. Per germline, CDR1 MRHNA and CDR2 SNTAGT.